Only one count was recorded for the clone carrying this T cell receptor beta chain. The sample originates from a study of blood T cell repertoires in COVID-19. Study as a whole: PBMCs, B-cell-depleted T cells, or T cells were the source of the cDNA or gDNA that made up the material.

Looked up from germline, CDR1 is SGHNT and CDR2 is YYREEE (reference sequence). Between the trimmed V and J ends, which lost 4 bases and 3 bases, there was a span of 16 bases. The CDR3 has 15 amino acids. Authors' methods: Reference gene primer amplification gave nucleated cell count estimates. Generated by immunoSEQ multiplex PCR, the TCRdb table keeps only in-frame clones and is missing some. V and J calls and clone size are those listed in that table; D and trimming were worked out from the DNA. Of about 120,000 clones in the sample, about nine tenths were seen once. The V call is TRBV5-4, the J call TRBJ1-1; D uncertain. The sample comprised peripheral blood. This receptor was taken from a woman in her seventies with acute or convalescent COVID-19. CDR3 residues: CASSPAQKADTEAFF. CDR3 coding DNA: TGTGCCAGCAGCCCCGCCCAAAAAGCGGACACTGAAGCTTTCTTT.